Presented here are 11 T cell receptor beta chains from one specimen sequenced in a study of T cell repertoires in cytomegalovirus infection. TCRdb recomputed calls from the reads with MiXCR, one row per CDR3 protein. Of approximately 910,000 distinct CDR3 sequences listed, roughly 30% are singletons. Antigens for these TCRs are unknown. Sequenced here: cultured CD8+ T cells from PBMCs, sampled from culture after CMV antigen stimulation. Receptors were obtained from a human donor in good health (CMV status not recorded). Some clones in this sample may be carry-over from other donors' samples.

This clonotype has just a few counts. The J gene is TRBJ2-7, the V gene TRBV6-5; 7 bases line up with TRBD2. V lost 0 bases and J lost 2; bases outside the gene matches: 4. The CDR3 has 15 residues. Germline loops: CDR1 MNHEY, CDR2 SVGAGI. The CDR3 bases are TGTGCCAGCAGTTACTCGAGCGGGACTCCCTACGAGCAGTACTTC. Its translation is CASSYSSGTPYEQYF.

The chain employs TRBV19 and TRBJ2-1, with D perhaps matching TRBD1 (5 bases). Germline-derived CDR1 and CDR2 are LNHDA and SQIVND (reference sequence). The V gene lost 7 bases and the J gene lost 9 bases, with 19 bases spanning the gap. The CDR3 length is 14 residues. CDR3 DNA: TGTGCCAGTAAGGTTGCAGGGCATCAGGGTGAGCAGTTCTTC. Translation: CASKVAGHQGEQFF.

Of note for this clonotype: A read error may be the cause here, since a much bigger clone is one base away. The J gene is TRBJ2-7, the V gene TRBV7-6; D may match TRBD1 or TRBD2 (5 bases each). Germline CDR1 reads SGHVS; CDR2 reads FNYEAQ. This CDR3 has 14 amino acids. V was pared by 5 bases and J by 5 bases, with 16 bases between. This CDR3 is CASSKGLGVDEQYV. The CDR3 nucleotides read TGTGCCAGCAGCAAAGGATTGGGGGTTGACGAGCAGTACGTC.

The sample holds a few counts of this clonotype. The V call is TRBV7-8, the J call TRBJ1-2; possible D gene TRBD1, 5 bases. Germline assignment: CDR1 SGHVS and CDR2 FQNEAQ. This CDR3 comprises 16 residues. V lost 5 bases and J lost 0, with 16 bases in between. The CDR3 sequence is CASSQGLNFPNYGYTF. The DNA for the CDR3 is TGTGCCAGCAGCCAGGGATTGAACTTCCCTAACTATGGCTACACCTTC.

The chain couples TRBV9 to TRBJ2-1, with 8 nucleotides matching TRBD2. The CDR3 loop spans 14 amino acids. The germline CDR1 and CDR2 sequences are SGDLS and YYNGEE. The V segment lost 7 bases and the J segment 15 bases; nucleotides outside the gene matches: 18. CDR3 residues: CASSPGGRGSTPFF. CDR3 nucleotide sequence: TGTGCCAGCTCCCCGGGGGGGCGGGGGAGTACGCCGTTCTTC.

This chain uses TRBV29-1 with TRBJ1-2, with a possible D match to TRBD1 (5 bases). CDR3 length: 12 residues. In germline, CDR1 is SQVTM, CDR2 ANQGSEA. V lost 4 bases, J lost 4 bases, and 10 bases lay in between. DNA of the CDR3: TGCAGCGTTGGAGACAGCGTCTATGGCTACACCTTC. Encoded protein: CSVGDSVYGYTF.

This clonotype appeared a few times. The rearrangement joins TRBV3-1 to TRBJ2-7; D might be TRBD2 (8 bases). The germline V and J ends were trimmed by 7 bases and 4 bases, with 23 bases remaining between them. CDR1 is LGHDT, CDR2 YNNKEL, per germline (reference sequence). There are 16 residues in the CDR3. CDR3 sequence reads: CASTQGDAGGKYEQYV. CDR3 in DNA: TGTGCCAGCACCCAGGGGGATGCGGGGGGCAAATACGAGCAGTACGTC.

The genes are TRBV7-9 and TRBJ2-7; 9 nucleotides agree with TRBD1. V gave up 7 bases and J gave up 5 bases; unmatched junction bases: 6. CDR1 is SEHNR, CDR2 FQNEAQ, per germline (reference sequence). The CDR3 covers 13 residues. CDR3 coding DNA: TGTGCCAGCACCTACCGGGACAGGGACGAGCAGTACTTC. This codes for CASTYRDRDEQYF.

In its sample, this clonotype was seen a few times. The rearrangement links TRBV11-2 to TRBJ1-5; D gene ambiguous. Germline V gene lookup returns CDR1 SGHAT and CDR2 FQNNGV. The CDR3 contains 16 residues. V dropped 2 bases and J dropped 3 bases, with 14 bases sitting between them. CDR3 sequence (DNA): TGTGCCAGCAGCTTAACGATGGGTGGCTACAATCAGCCCCAGCATTTT. Amino acids: CASSLTMGGYNQPQHF.

Comment on this clonotype: A read error may produce the germline difference seen at one junction end. The chain carries TRBV10-3 and TRBJ2-1, with D perhaps matching TRBD2 (6 bases). The CDR3 is made up of 16 amino acids. In germline, CDR1 is ENHRY, CDR2 SYGVKD. The CDR3 bases are TGTGCCATCAGTGGGGGCCGGGGGAGCTCCTACAATGAGCGGTTCTTC. Translated: CAISGGRGSSYNERFF.

The rearrangement links TRBV6-5 to TRBJ1-2, with 8 bases identical to TRBD1. This CDR3 is built from 11 residues. Per the germline V gene, CDR1 is MNHEY and CDR2 is SVGAGI. J lost 14 bases, V lost 2 bases, and 4 bases had no gene match. CDR3 sequence reads: CASSYGTGSTF. DNA of the CDR3: TGTGCCAGCAGTTACGGGACAGGTAGTACCTTC.